This TCR beta chain was sequenced for a study of human T cells and chemical hapten exposure. Background on the study: In the sensitization step, 2% DPC was placed on approximately 2 cm by approximately 2 cm of upper inner arm skin. Study-wide results and caveats: TCRs above 1 in 1000 frequency stayed constant with DPC sensitization.

Comment on this clonotype: Its antigen is currently unknown.

Via MiXCR, TCRdb re-called the RACE reads, giving one row per CDR3 protein. The table records tens of thousands of distinct CDR3 sequences, approximately 29% of them present only once. This CDR3 has 15 amino acids. J lost 5 bases, V lost 2 bases, and 8 bases had no gene match. CDR1 is KGHSY, CDR2 FQNENV, per germline. The time point denotes: patch test 1, 2 weeks after DPC sensitization. Treatment given: therapeutic diphenylcyclopropenone sensitization with weekly scalp DPC. The receptor was derived from a middle-aged man with alopecia areata. Some clones in this sample may be carry-over from other donors' samples. The V call is TRBV16, the J call TRBJ2-5; 7 positions agree with TRBD2. Sequenced here: whole blood, sampled in connection with sensitization to the hapten diphenylcyclopropenone (DPC). The CDR3 reads CASSQSSSGGETQYF. CDR3 DNA: TGTGCCAGCAGCCAAAGCTCTAGCGGAGGGGAGACCCAGTACTTC. Full variable domain (rest looked up from reference TRBV16 and TRBJ2-5): GEEVAQTPKHLVRGEGQKAKLYCAPIKGHSYVFWYQQVLKNEFKFLISFQNENVFDETGMPKERFSAKCLPNSPCSLEIQATKLEDSAVYFCASSQSSSGGETQYFGPGTRLLVL.